Listed here are 20 T cell receptor beta chains from one sample, sequenced in a study of long-term antiretroviral therapy in people with HIV. This was the immunoSEQ v3.0 assay at survey level. Profiled with immunoSEQ multiplex PCR; TCRdb holds only in-frame clones, not every one. This table holds tens of thousands of clones, around nine tenths found once. Sequenced here: unsorted PBMCs, sampled 0.1 years before starting antiretroviral therapy. The source is a woman aged 45-60 years with HIV.

A single count supports this clone. This rearrangement joins TRBV2 to TRBJ1-2, with no clear D. CDR3 length: 13 residues. The ends were cut back, 4 bases at V and 3 bases at J, with 9 bases in the middle. Germline V gene data show CDR1 as SNHLY and CDR2 as FYNNEI. DNA for the CDR3: TGTGCCAGCAGTGGGCCAGCTTACTATGGCTACACCTTC. As protein: CASSGPAYYGYTF.

The chain employs TRBV29-1 and TRBJ1-4, with 8 positions matching TRBD1. This CDR3 is 14 amino acids long. Germline assignment: CDR1 SQVTM and CDR2 ANQGSEA. Trimming removed 1 base from V and 3 bases from J; junction bases left unmatched: 1. The CDR3: CSVEGGQANEKLFF. The CDR3 nucleotides are TGCAGCGTTGAAGGGGGACAGGCTAATGAAAAACTGTTTTTT.

DNA of the CDR3: TGTGCCAGCAGTGACGGGAGGACTGAAGCTTTCTTT. Its translation: CASSDGRTEAFF. The V call is TRBV6-4, the J call TRBJ1-1; D unresolved. The CDR3 spans 12 residues. Germline CDR1 is MRHNA and CDR2 is SNTAGT. The V end lost 2 bases, the J end lost 5 bases, and 6 bases lay between the germline ends.

The chain recombines TRBV4-2 with TRBJ1-5, with D perhaps TRBD1 (6 bases). V was shortened by 6 bases and J by 1 base, with 10 bases between the two germline ends. There are 14 residues in the CDR3. Germline assignment: CDR1 LGHNA and CDR2 YNFKEQ. Written as DNA, the CDR3 is TGTGCCAGCAGTCGAGGGGGAAGCAATCAGCCCCAGCATTTT. Amino acid sequence: CASSRGGSNQPQHF.

This sequence joins TRBV19 and TRBJ2-5, with TRBD1 matching 9 bases. Germline V gives CDR1 LNHDA, CDR2 SQIVND (reference sequence). The length of the CDR3 is 17 residues. Trimming cost V 5 bases and J 5 bases; bases outside gene matches: 15. This CDR3 is CASSAQIQGAPQETQYF. The CDR3 nucleotides read TGTGCCAGTAGTGCCCAAATACAGGGGGCGCCGCAGGAGACCCAGTACTTC.

The chain joins TRBV5-6 to TRBJ2-7, with 8 bases fitting TRBD2. Germline-derived CDR1 and CDR2 are SGHDT and YYEEEE. The length of the CDR3 is 15 residues. Trimming cost V 4 bases and J 0 bases; bases outside gene matches: 6. The CDR3 DNA reads as TGTGCCAGCAGCACCGCCGGGACTAGCTCCTACGAGCAGTACTTC. Its translation is CASSTAGTSSYEQYF.

The rearrangement uses TRBV9 and TRBJ1-1; TRBD1 aligns across 7 bases. CDR3 length: 14 residues. The germline V gene has CDR1 SGDLS and CDR2 YYNGEE. V lost 0 bases, J lost 10 bases, and 9 bases stayed unmatched. CDR3 sequence: CASSVGGPAGGAFF. Here the CDR3 DNA reads TGTGCCAGCAGCGTAGGGGGCCCCGCAGGGGGAGCTTTCTTT.

The chain links TRBV4-1 to TRBJ1-6, with TRBD1 identical over 9 bases. Germline V gene data show CDR1 as MGHRA and CDR2 as YSYEKL. V lost 2 bases and J lost 10; bases outside the gene matches: 6. The CDR3 is 15 amino acids. CDR3 region: CASSQTGTGPSPLHF. CDR3 DNA sequence: TGCGCCAGCAGCCAAACCGGGACAGGGCCATCACCCCTCCACTTT.

The CDR3 DNA reads as TGTGCCAGTAGTATTTGGTCCGGGGATGAGCAGTTCTTC. Translated, it gives CASSIWSGDEQFF. The chain recombines TRBV19 with TRBJ2-1; a possible D gene is TRBD2 (5 bases). Per the germline V gene, CDR1 is LNHDA and CDR2 is SQIVND (reference sequence). The CDR3 length is 13 residues. V lost 3 bases to trimming and J lost 8 bases, with 11 bases between them.

The J gene is TRBJ1-4, the V gene TRBV30, with a weak D call TRBD1 (5 bases). The CDR3 is 12 residues long. Germline CDR1 and CDR2: GTSNPN and SVGIG (reference sequence). V was trimmed by 4 bases and J by 7 bases, leaving 10 bases between them. The CDR3 protein is CAWTITGEKLFF. CDR3 bases: TGTGCCTGGACCATTACAGGTGAAAAACTGTTTTTT.

The chain combines TRBV9 with TRBJ1-2; no firm D call. V was pared by 3 bases and J by 8 bases, with 17 bases between. The germline gives CDR1 SGDLS, CDR2 YYNGEE. CDR3 length: 14 residues. Here the CDR3 reads CASSAGGLGYGYTF. The CDR3 region has the DNA TGTGCCAGCAGCGCGGGTGGGCTAGGGTACGGCTACACCTTC.

The gene calls are TRBV6-1 and TRBJ2-3; D gene unclear. The CDR3 has 12 residues. Germline V gene sequence: CDR1 MNHNS, CDR2 SASEGT. V was cut by 8 bases and J by 6 bases, with 12 bases left in between. The DNA of the CDR3 is TGTGCCAGCCATAATTACGGGGATACGCAGTATTTT. Protein sequence: CASHNYGDTQYF.

The chain carries TRBV5-8 and TRBJ1-3; D may be TRBD1 (5 bases). Germline values: CDR1 SGHTS, CDR2 YDEGEE. Trimming cost V 3 bases and J 1 base, with 8 bases left between them. The CDR3 has 14 amino acids. The CDR3 here is CASSYTGSGNTIYF. The DNA of the CDR3 is TGTGCCAGCAGCTATACAGGTTCTGGAAACACCATATATTTT.

This chain connects TRBV6-1 to TRBJ1-1; TRBD1 matches at 9 bases. The CDR3 loop spans 15 amino acids. Germline V gene lookup returns CDR1 MNHNS and CDR2 SASEGT. The V and J ends lost 8 bases and 1 base, in that order; junction bases with no gene match: 8. The CDR3 DNA follows: TGTGCCAGCCTCAGGGACAGGGTGAAGAACACTGAAGCTTTCTTT. It codes for CASLRDRVKNTEAFF.

The CDR3 nucleotides are TGTGCCAGCAGCTTAGGCAGGGACTATGGCTACACCTTC. Translated, it gives CASSLGRDYGYTF. The chain links TRBV7-2 to TRBJ1-2; possible D gene TRBD1, 5 bases. The CDR3 sequence is 13 residues long. V dropped 1 base and J dropped 3 bases, with 6 bases sitting between them. The germline V gene encodes CDR1 SGHTA and CDR2 FQGNSA.

The chain joins TRBV30 to TRBJ2-6; D might be TRBD1 (6 bases). Germline CDR1 reads GTSNPN; CDR2 reads SVGIG (reference sequence). V dropped 1 base and J dropped 6 bases, with 19 bases sitting between them. CDR3 length: 17 residues. The CDR3 reads CAWSALDRLGAANVLTF. The CDR3 coding sequence is TGTGCCTGGAGTGCCCTTGACAGGCTGGGGGCGGCCAACGTCCTGACTTTC.

This chain connects TRBV5-3 to TRBJ2-5; 13 bases map to TRBD2. TRBV5-3 is annotated as an ORF whose role is uncertain. J was trimmed by 4 bases and V by 4 bases; bases with no gene match: 10. This CDR3 is built from 17 residues. The CDR3 DNA reads as TGTGCCAGAAGCACCAGGACTAGCGGGGGCCCGGTAGAGACCCAGTACTTC. This sequence encodes CARSTRTSGGPVETQYF.

This chain connects TRBV10-1 to TRBJ1-6, with D tentatively TRBD1 (6 bases). V lost 3 bases and J 10 bases, leaving 13 bases between the germline ends. This CDR3 is 14 amino acids long. The germline V gene encodes CDR1 WNHNN and CDR2 SYGVQD (reference sequence). The CDR3 DNA follows: TGCGCCAGCAGTGATAGTGGGGGGCTCTCACCCCTCCACTTT. The encoded protein is CASSDSGGLSPLHF.

This clone occurred once. The chain links TRBV9 to TRBJ2-5; TRBD2 agrees at 10 bases. V lost 0 bases and J lost 6; bases outside the gene matches: 8. CDR1 SGDLS and CDR2 YYNGEE come from the germline V gene. The CDR3 loop spans 16 amino acids. CDR3 region: CASSVESGGAAKTQYF. In nucleotides, the CDR3 is TGTGCCAGCAGCGTAGAGAGCGGGGGGGCAGCAAAGACCCAGTACTTC.

This clone occurred once. The J gene is TRBJ2-3, the V gene TRBV7-3, with 10 positions matching TRBD2. Germline V gene sequence: CDR1 SGHTA, CDR2 FQGTGA. The CDR3 covers 15 residues. Unmatched junction bases numbered 7, after V lost 6 bases and J lost 4 bases. CDR3: CASSPSGGAADTQYF. The DNA for the CDR3 is TGTGCCAGCAGTCCAAGCGGGGGGGCTGCAGATACGCAGTATTTT.